This T cell receptor (beta chain) is from a study of blood T cell repertoires in COVID-19 (TCRdb year 2020). Looking at the study overall: The collaborator samples originated in the United States, Italy and Spain and spanned the acute and convalescent phases of COVID-19. Subjects who had been exposed to COVID-19, were actively infected with it, or had recovered from it provided the deeply sampled blood TCRbeta repertoires that made up the dataset. A de-identified subject ID, COVID-19 status, age in years and sex were almost always included in the sample metadata. Where available, HLA class I and class II types were obtained from metadata supplied by the sample provider rather than from assay-based typing. The samples were drawn from two sources: the first 160 participants of the ongoing ImmuneRACE study, and over 950 subjects contributed by 6 global collaborators. The material from the prospective study consisted of cDNA or gDNA derived from T cells, B-cell-depleted T cells, or PBMCs. A freely available public database, intended as a resource for researchers studying the immune response to SARS-CoV-2, is where the repertoires were released. Results and caveats for the whole study, not just this receptor: Clinical and demographic metadata were provided uncurated, with the amount varying by source and participant.

One collaborating source in Seattle enrolled patients while the patients were actively infected and followed the patients over time throughout the course of disease. Each collaborating institution followed its own protocols to collect whole blood in K2EDTA tubes. For TCRbeta analysis, collaborators shipped samples as frozen whole blood, isolated PBMCs, or DNA extracted from either of those sample types. TCRbeta CDR3 regions were amplified from genomic DNA using the immunoSEQ Assay, a bias-controlled multiplex PCR. The authors' analysis ran thus. The number of nucleated cells in each sample was estimated from the amplification of reference gene primers within the assay. Sequence reads were collapsed and filtered to measure the absolute abundance of every unique TCRbeta CDR3 rearrangement. For each sample, productive Simpson clonality was calculated as the square root of Simpson's diversity index across productive rearrangements. TCRdb took this table from immuneACCESS and kept in-frame rearrangements with V and J called. Such tables lack part of the clones; where checked against another copy, unresolved V genes explain under half of the gap, and the rest is unexplained. The V and J calls and clone size are taken from that table; D and trimming were inferred from the DNA. Here the sample has some 210,000 clones; 80% to 95% occur a single time. The top ten hold over 0.75% of the sample.

To note about this clone: Which antigen it targets is not known. Qualities for individual bases were not recorded, and no much larger clone is one base off.

CDR1 and CDR2 are drawn from the germline V gene: SGDLS, YYNGEE. Its CDR3 holds 19 amino acids, cysteine through phenylalanine. Only the CDR3 region is kept as DNA, spanning 57 bases read in frame from base 1. For this chain, trimming is 0 bases at the V end and 4 bases at the J end, and the number of junction bases without a gene match is 17. The rearrangement joined TRBV9 to TRBJ1-1; 8 central bases correspond to TRBD1. The sample taken for sequencing was peripheral blood. The receptor comes from a man in his 60s with COVID-19, enrolled during active disease. The CDR3 region has the sequence CASSVGPGGRTGMPTEAFF. The DNA reads TGTGCCAGCAGCGTAGGGCCCGGAGGGAGGACAGGGATGCCCACTGAAGCTTTCTTT.